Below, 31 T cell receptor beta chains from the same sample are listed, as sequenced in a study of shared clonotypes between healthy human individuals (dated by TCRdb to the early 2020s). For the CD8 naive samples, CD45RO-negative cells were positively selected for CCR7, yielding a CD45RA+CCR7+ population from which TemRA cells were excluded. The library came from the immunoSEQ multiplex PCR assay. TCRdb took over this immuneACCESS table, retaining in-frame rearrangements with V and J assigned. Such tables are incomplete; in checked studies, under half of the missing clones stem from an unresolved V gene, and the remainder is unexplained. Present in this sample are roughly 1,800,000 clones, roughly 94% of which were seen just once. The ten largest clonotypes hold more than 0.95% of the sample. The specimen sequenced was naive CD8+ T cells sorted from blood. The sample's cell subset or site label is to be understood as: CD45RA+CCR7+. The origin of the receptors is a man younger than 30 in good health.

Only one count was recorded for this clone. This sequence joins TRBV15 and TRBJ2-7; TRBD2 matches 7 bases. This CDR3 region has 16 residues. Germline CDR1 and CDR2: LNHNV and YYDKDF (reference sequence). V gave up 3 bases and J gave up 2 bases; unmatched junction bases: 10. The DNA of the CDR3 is TGTGCCACCAGCAGTACTCGCCGGGAGGAGGCCTACGAGCAGTACTTC. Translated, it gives CATSSTRREEAYEQYF.

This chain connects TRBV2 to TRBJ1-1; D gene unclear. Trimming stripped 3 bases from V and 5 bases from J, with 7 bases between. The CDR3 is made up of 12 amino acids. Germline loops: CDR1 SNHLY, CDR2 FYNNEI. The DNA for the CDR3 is TGTGCCAGCAGTGATGGGGAGACTGAAGCTTTCTTT. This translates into CASSDGETEAFF.

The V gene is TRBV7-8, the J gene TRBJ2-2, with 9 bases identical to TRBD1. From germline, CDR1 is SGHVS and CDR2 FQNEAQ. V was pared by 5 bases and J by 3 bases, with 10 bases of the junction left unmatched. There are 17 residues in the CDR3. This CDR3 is CASSPRPGQGHTGELFF. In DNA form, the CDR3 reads TGTGCCAGCAGCCCTAGGCCGGGACAGGGCCACACCGGGGAGCTGTTTTTT.

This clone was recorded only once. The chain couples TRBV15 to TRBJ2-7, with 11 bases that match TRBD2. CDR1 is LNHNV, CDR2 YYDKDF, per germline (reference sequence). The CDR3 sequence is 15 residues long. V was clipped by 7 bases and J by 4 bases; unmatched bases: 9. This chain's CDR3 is CATKEDSGRAYEQYF. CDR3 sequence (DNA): TGTGCCACCAAAGAGGATAGCGGGAGGGCGTACGAGCAGTACTTC.

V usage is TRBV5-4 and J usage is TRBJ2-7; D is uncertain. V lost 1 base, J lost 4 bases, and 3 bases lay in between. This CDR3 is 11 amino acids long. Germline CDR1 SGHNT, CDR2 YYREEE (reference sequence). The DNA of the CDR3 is TGTGCCAGCAGCTTGAAGTACGAGCAGTACTTC. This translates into CASSLKYEQYF.

CDR3: CASHGASYEQYF. The DNA for the CDR3 is TGTGCCAGCCATGGTGCGTCCTACGAGCAGTACTTC. This rearrangement joins TRBV5-6 to TRBJ2-7, with D hard to call. This CDR3 has 12 residues. CDR1 is SGHDT, CDR2 YYEEEE, per germline. The V end was cut by 7 bases, the J end by 1 base, with 9 bases between.

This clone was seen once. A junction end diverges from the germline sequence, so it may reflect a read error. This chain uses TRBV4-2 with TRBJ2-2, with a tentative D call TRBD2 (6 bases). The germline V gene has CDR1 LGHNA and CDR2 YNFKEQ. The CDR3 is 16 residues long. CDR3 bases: TGTGCCAGCAGCCTCCTTGGCACTCGCGCGTCCGGGGGGCTGTTTTTT. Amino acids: CASSLLGTRASGGLFF.

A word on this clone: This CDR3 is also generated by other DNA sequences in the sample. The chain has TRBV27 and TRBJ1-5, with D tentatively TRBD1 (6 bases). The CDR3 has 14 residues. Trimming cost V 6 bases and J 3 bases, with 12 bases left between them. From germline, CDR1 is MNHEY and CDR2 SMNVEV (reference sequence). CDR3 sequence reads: CASRTGGTNQPQHF. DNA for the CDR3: TGTGCCAGCAGGACAGGAGGTACCAATCAGCCCCAGCATTTT.

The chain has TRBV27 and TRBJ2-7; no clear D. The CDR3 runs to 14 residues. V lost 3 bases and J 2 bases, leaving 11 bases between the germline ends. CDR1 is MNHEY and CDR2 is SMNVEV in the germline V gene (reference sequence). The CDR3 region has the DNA TGTGCCAGCAGTTTGGTCGCAGGACCCTACGAGCAGTACTTC. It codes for CASSLVAGPYEQYF.

CDR3 nucleotide sequence: TGCGCCAGCAGCCAAGAAGAGGGACTAGCCAGCAATGAGCAGTTCTTC. Amino acids: CASSQEEGLASNEQFF. V usage is TRBV4-1 and J usage is TRBJ2-1; 9 positions agree with TRBD2. The CDR3 runs 16 residues. V dropped 0 bases and J dropped 6; count of bases not matched to a gene: 6. Germline CDR1 and CDR2: MGHRA and YSYEKL.

The CDR3: CASSERFYNSPLHF. CDR3 sequence (DNA): TGTGCCAGCAGTGAACGGTTTTATAATTCACCCCTCCACTTT. The V call is TRBV2, the J call TRBJ1-6; D not resolved. Trimming removed 2 bases from V and 4 bases from J, with 6 bases in between. The length of the CDR3 is 14 residues. Looked up from germline, CDR1 is SNHLY and CDR2 is FYNNEI.

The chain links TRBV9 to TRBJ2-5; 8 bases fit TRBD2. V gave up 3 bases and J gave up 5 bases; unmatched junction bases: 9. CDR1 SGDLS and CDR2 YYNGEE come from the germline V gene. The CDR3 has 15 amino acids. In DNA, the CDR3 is TGTGCCAGCAGCGCAGCGGGAGAAACTGGGGAGACCCAGTACTTC. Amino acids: CASSAAGETGETQYF.

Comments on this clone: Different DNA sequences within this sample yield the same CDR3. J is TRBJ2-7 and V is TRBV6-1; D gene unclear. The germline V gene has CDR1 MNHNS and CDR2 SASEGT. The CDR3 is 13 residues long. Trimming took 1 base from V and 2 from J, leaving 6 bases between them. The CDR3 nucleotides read TGTGCCAGCAGTGAAGGGGCGACCTACGAGCAGTACTTC. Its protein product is CASSEGATYEQYF.

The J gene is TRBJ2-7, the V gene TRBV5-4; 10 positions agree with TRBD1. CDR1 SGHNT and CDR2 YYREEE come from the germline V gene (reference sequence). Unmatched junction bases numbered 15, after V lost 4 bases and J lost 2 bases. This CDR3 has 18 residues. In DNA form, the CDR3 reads TGTGCCAGCAGCCCTCCCTTAATCGGGACAGGGGTGCCCTACGAGCAGTACTTC. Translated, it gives CASSPPLIGTGVPYEQYF.

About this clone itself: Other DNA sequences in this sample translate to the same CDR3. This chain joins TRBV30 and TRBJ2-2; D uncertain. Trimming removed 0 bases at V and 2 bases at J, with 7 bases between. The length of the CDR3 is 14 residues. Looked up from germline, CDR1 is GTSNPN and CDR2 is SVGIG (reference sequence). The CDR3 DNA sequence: TGTGCCTGGAGTGTACTGTCAAACACCGGGGAGCTGTTTTTT. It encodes CAWSVLSNTGELFF.

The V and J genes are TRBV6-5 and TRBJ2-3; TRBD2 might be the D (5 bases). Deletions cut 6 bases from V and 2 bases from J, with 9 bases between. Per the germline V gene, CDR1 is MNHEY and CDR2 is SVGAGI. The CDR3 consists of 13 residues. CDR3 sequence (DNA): TGTGCCAGCAGAACCCTAGCCACAGATACGCAGTATTTT. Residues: CASRTLATDTQYF.

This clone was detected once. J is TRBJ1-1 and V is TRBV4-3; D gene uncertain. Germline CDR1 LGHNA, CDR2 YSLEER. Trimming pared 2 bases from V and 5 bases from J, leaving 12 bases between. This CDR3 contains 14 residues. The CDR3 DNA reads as TGCGCCAGCAGCCAACCTGGACTGCCGACTGAAGCTTTCTTT. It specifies CASSQPGLPTEAFF.

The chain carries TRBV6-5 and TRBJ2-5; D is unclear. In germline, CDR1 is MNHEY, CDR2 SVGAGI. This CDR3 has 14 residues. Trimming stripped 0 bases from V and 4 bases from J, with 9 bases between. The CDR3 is CASSYSRASETQYF. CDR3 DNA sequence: TGTGCCAGCAGTTACTCGCGTGCGTCAGAGACCCAGTACTTC.

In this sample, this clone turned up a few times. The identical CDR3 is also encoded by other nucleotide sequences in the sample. The CDR3 coding sequence is TGTGCCAGCAGCGTAGGCGGGGGAACCTACGAGCAGTACTTC. Its translation is CASSVGGGTYEQYF. This chain connects TRBV9 to TRBJ2-7; TRBD2 aligns across 7 bases. V shed 0 bases and J 2 bases; nucleotides not matched to a gene: 2. Germline loops: CDR1 SGDLS, CDR2 YYNGEE. The CDR3 runs to 14 residues.

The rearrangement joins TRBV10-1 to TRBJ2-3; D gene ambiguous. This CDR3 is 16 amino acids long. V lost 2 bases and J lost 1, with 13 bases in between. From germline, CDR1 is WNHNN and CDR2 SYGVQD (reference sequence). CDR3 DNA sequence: TGCGCCAGCAGTGAGGGAGCTATATTCCGCACAGATACGCAGTATTTT. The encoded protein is CASSEGAIFRTDTQYF.

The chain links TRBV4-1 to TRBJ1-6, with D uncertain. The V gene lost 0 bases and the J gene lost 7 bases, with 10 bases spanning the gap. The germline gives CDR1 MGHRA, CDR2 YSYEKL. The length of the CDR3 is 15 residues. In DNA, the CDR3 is TGCGCCAGCAGCCAAGAAAGGGCAGCCAATTCACCCCTCCACTTT. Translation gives CASSQERAANSPLHF.

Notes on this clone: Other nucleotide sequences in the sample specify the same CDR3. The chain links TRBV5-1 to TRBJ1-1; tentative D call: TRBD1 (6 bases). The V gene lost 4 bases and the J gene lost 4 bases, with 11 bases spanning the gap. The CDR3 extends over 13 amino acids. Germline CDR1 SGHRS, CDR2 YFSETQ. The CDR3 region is CASSLGGGTEAFF. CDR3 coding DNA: TGCGCCAGCAGCCTGGGAGGGGGCACTGAAGCTTTCTTT.

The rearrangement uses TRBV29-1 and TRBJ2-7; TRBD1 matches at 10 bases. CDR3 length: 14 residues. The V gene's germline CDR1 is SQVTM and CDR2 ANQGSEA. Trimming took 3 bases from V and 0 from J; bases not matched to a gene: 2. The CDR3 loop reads CSVETGGASYEQYF. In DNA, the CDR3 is TGCAGCGTTGAGACAGGGGGCGCCTCCTACGAGCAGTACTTC.

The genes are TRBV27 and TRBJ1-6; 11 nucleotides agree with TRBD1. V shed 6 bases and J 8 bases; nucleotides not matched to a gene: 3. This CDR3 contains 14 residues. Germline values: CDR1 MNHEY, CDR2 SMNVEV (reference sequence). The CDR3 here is CASSPGQGDSPLHF. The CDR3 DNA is TGTGCCAGCAGCCCGGGACAGGGGGATTCACCCCTCCACTTT.

The CDR3 DNA reads TGTGCCAGCAGTATGGGACTAGCGGTAACCTACGAGCAGTACTTC. Its protein product is CASSMGLAVTYEQYF. The chain recombines TRBV6-5 with TRBJ2-7; TRBD2 matches 11 bases. J was trimmed by 2 bases and V by 5 bases; bases with no gene match: 5. CDR1 is MNHEY, CDR2 SVGAGI, per germline. The CDR3 consists of 15 residues.

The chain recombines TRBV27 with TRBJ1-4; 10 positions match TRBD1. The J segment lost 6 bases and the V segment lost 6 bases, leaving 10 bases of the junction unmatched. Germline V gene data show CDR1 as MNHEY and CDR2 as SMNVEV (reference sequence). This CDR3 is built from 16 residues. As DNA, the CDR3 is TGTGCCAGCAGACCCCACGGGACAGGGGAAGATGAAAAACTGTTTTTT. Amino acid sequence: CASRPHGTGEDEKLFF.

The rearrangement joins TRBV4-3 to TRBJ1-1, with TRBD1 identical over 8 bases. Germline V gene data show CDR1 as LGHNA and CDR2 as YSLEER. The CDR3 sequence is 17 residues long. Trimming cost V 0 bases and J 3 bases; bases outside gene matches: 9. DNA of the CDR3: TGCGCCAGCAGCCAAGATGCAGGGGGCTCCGACGACACTGAAGCTTTCTTT. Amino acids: CASSQDAGGSDDTEAFF.

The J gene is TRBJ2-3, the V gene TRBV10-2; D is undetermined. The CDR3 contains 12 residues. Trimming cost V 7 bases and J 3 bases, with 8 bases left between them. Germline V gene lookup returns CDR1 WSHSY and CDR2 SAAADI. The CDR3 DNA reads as TGCGCCAGCAATGAAGGGACAGATACGCAGTATTTT. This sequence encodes CASNEGTDTQYF.

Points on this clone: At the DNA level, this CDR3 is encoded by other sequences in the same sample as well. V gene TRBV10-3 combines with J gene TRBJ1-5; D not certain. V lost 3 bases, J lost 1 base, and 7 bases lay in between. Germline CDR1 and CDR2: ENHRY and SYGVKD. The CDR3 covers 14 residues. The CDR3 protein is CAISESRSNQPQHF. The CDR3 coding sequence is TGTGCCATCAGTGAATCCAGGAGCAATCAGCCCCAGCATTTT.

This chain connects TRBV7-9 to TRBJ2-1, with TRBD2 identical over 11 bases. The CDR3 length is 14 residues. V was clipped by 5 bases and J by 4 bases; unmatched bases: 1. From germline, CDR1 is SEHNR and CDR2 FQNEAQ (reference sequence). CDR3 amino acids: CASSPSGRYNEQFF. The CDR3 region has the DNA TGTGCCAGCAGCCCTAGCGGGAGGTACAATGAGCAGTTCTTC.

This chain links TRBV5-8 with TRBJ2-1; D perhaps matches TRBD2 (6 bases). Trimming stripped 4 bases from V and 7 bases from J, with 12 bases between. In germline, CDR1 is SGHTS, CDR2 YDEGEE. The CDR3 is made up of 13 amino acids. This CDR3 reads CASSPGARNEQFF. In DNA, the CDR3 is TGTGCCAGCAGCCCGGGAGCGCGGAATGAGCAGTTCTTC. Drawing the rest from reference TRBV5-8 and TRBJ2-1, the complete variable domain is EAGVTQSPTHLIKTRGQQATLRCSPISGHTSVYWYQQALGLGLQFLLWYDEGEERNRGNFPPRFSGRQFPNYSSELNVNALELEDSALYLCASSPGARNEQFFGPGTRLTVL.